The 16 T cell receptor beta chains reported below all come from one sample, sequenced in a study of human T cells and chemical hapten exposure (dated by TCRdb to the early 2020s). Library generation was performed with RACE. Sequencing was performed on a NextSeq 500. The public reads were run again by TCRdb, first through fastp at Q25 and then through MiXCR, and only productive beta chains were kept. Rows merge per CDR3 protein into single entries with the most common DNA and genes. This sample holds about 81,000 distinct CDR3 sequences; 6% to 9% were observed only once. The top ten clones comprise approximately 1.5% of the sample. The time point label on this specimen signifies: patch test 1, 2 weeks after DPC sensitization. Per the publication, the treatment or condition label means: therapeutic diphenylcyclopropenone sensitization with weekly scalp DPC. The specimen comprised whole blood, sampled in connection with sensitization to the hapten diphenylcyclopropenone (DPC). The origin of the receptors is a woman aged 30 to 39 with alopecia areata. Some clones in this sample may be carry-over from other donors' samples.

Only a few counts were recorded for this clonotype. The rearrangement uses TRBV12-3 or TRBV12-4 and TRBJ2-3; D could derive from TRBD1 or TRBD2 (5 bases each). Trimming cost V 7 bases and J 1 base, with 9 bases left between them. CDR3 length: 13 amino acids. The CDR3 coding sequence is TGTGCCAGCATGGGGACCCGCACAGATACGCAGTATTTT. Translated: CASMGTRTDTQYF.

This clonotype was counted at least ten times. The chain couples TRBV18 to TRBJ1-1; TRBD1 matches at 9 bases. The junction had 11 bases not matched to a gene; V was cut back by 5 bases and J by 4 bases. The germline gives CDR1 KGHSH, CDR2 LQKENI. The CDR3 extends over 16 amino acids. The CDR3 loop is CASSSKQGADTTEAFF. DNA of the CDR3: TGTGCCAGCTCATCAAAACAGGGGGCTGATACCACTGAAGCTTTCTTT.

This clonotype was seen at least ten times. This chain uses TRBV20-1 with TRBJ1-1; D is ambiguous. The CDR3 runs to 13 residues. The V end lost 0 bases, the J end lost 3 bases, and 8 bases lay between the germline ends. CDR1 is DFQATT and CDR2 is SNEGSKA in the germline V gene (reference sequence). CDR3 sequence (DNA): TGCAGTGCTAGAGATTCTGGGGACACTGAAGCTTTCTTT. It is translated as CSARDSGDTEAFF.

This clonotype was recorded at least ten times. V is TRBV7-9 and J is TRBJ1-1; a possible D gene is TRBD1 (5 bases). CDR1 SEHNR and CDR2 FQNEAQ come from the germline V gene (reference sequence). The CDR3 totals 12 residues. Trimming took off 3 bases at V and 7 bases at J, with 9 bases between the two ends. CDR3 loop: CASSLSGIEAFF. The CDR3 coding sequence is TGTGCCAGCAGCTTGTCAGGGATTGAAGCTTTCTTT.

This clonotype was detected only a few times. The V and J genes are TRBV19 and TRBJ1-5; TRBD1 matches at 8 bases. Germline V gene data show CDR1 as LNHDA and CDR2 as SQIVND (reference sequence). The CDR3 contains 14 residues. Unmatched junction bases numbered 9, after V lost 8 bases and J lost 6 bases. CDR3 protein: CASFLGQAGQPQHF. In DNA form, the CDR3 reads TGTGCCAGTTTCTTGGGACAGGCCGGTCAGCCCCAGCATTTT.

In its sample, this clonotype was seen a few times. J is TRBJ1-5 and V is TRBV20-1; a weak D match, TRBD1 (6 bases). The CDR3 runs 13 residues. Trimming shortened V by 7 bases and J by 3 bases, and 13 bases separated the two germline ends. Looked up from germline, CDR1 is DFQATT and CDR2 is SNEGSKA (reference sequence). CDR3 nucleotides: TGCAGTGTGCCGGGGGGGCTCAATCAGCCCCAGCATTTT. It encodes CSVPGGLNQPQHF.

This clonotype was observed at least ten times. The chain employs TRBV20-1 and TRBJ2-3; 12 positions match TRBD1. The CDR3 extends over 16 amino acids. Germline CDR1 reads DFQATT; CDR2 reads SNEGSKA (reference sequence). V shed 6 bases, J shed 6 bases, and the junction held 13 bases outside the gene matches. CDR3 DNA sequence: TGCAGTGCCGTAACTCCGGGACAGGGGGCTGTTGATACGCAGTATTTT. This translates into CSAVTPGQGAVDTQYF.

V gene TRBV5-1 combines with J gene TRBJ2-3, with unresolved D. The CDR3 sequence is 17 residues long. From germline, CDR1 is SGHRS and CDR2 YFSETQ. Trimming stripped 0 bases from V and 4 bases from J, with 18 bases between. The CDR3 sequence: CASSLAPFAPRADTQYF. For the CDR3, the DNA is TGCGCCAGCAGCTTGGCCCCTTTTGCGCCTCGGGCAGATACGCAGTATTTT.

The chain recombines TRBV6-2 or TRBV6-3 with TRBJ2-6; D is uncertain. V gave up 8 bases and J gave up 3 bases, with 11 bases separating them. The CDR3 is 14 residues long. CDR1 and CDR2 from the germline V gene are MNHEY and SVGEGT. The CDR3: CASSSSGGANVLTF. The DNA of the CDR3 is TGTGCCAGCTCATCGTCAGGTGGGGCCAACGTCCTGACTTTC.

This clonotype showed up just a few times. The rearrangement joins TRBV10-3 to TRBJ1-1, with a possible D match to TRBD1 (6 bases). Trimming removed 6 bases at V and 4 bases at J, with 18 bases between. The CDR3 has 15 residues. The germline gives CDR1 ENHRY, CDR2 SYGVKD. Here the CDR3 reads CAIRAGHLPGTEAFF. The CDR3 DNA sequence: TGTGCCATCAGGGCGGGACATCTCCCGGGCACTGAAGCTTTCTTT.

This clonotype was seen a few times. The rearrangement links TRBV29-1 to TRBJ1-1; tentatively, D is TRBD1 (6 bases). V was clipped by 3 bases and J by 1 base, with 9 bases between them. CDR1 and CDR2 from the germline V gene are SQVTM and ANQGSEA. This CDR3 spans 13 amino acids. The CDR3 coding sequence is TGCAGCGTTGAGGAACAGGGGAACACTGAAGCTTTCTTT. Its protein product is CSVEEQGNTEAFF.

This clonotype has more than one count but fewer than ten. The V and J genes are TRBV6-6 and TRBJ2-7, with TRBD1 matching 9 bases. This CDR3 region has 13 residues. Germline assignment: CDR1 MNHNY and CDR2 SVGAGI (reference sequence). Losses at the gene ends were 7 bases for V and 4 bases for J; bases not matched to a gene: 5. CDR3 residues: CASIGTGRYEQYF. CDR3 DNA: TGTGCCAGCATCGGGACAGGGAGGTACGAGCAGTACTTC.

This clonotype showed up many times. The chain carries TRBV7-8 and TRBJ2-1; 9 nucleotides match TRBD2. Germline trimming cut 1 base from V and 9 bases from J; bases unmatched to any gene: 10. The CDR3 runs 16 residues. Germline V CDR1 and CDR2: SGHVS, FQNEAQ. CDR3 sequence reads: CASSLGSGGGASEQFF. The CDR3 coding sequence is TGTGCCAGCAGCTTAGGCTCGGGCGGGGGGGCCTCTGAGCAGTTCTTC.

This chain joins TRBV2 and TRBJ1-5; D is undetermined. Germline loops: CDR1 SNHLY, CDR2 FYNNEI. There are 15 residues in the CDR3. V lost 7 bases and J lost 2, with 15 bases in between. This chain's CDR3 is CASKKDPGGNQPQHF. The CDR3 coding sequence is TGTGCCAGCAAGAAGGATCCTGGGGGCAATCAGCCCCAGCATTTT. The entire variable domain, with the rest obtained from reference TRBV2 and TRBJ1-5, is as follows: EPEVTQTPSHQVTQMGQEVILRCVPISNHLYFYWYRQILGQKVEFLVSFYNNEISEKSEIFDDQFSVERPDGSNFTLKIRSTKLEDSAMYFCASKKDPGGNQPQHFGDGTRLSIL.

A few counts support this clonotype. The J gene is TRBJ1-5, the V gene TRBV6-5; 8 bases are a match to TRBD1. Germline V lookup: CDR1 MNHEY, CDR2 SVGAGI. The CDR3 loop spans 15 amino acids. Unmatched junction bases numbered 6, after V lost 6 bases and J lost 2 bases. The CDR3 coding sequence is TGTGCCAGCAGACCCGGACAGGGAGGCAATCAGCCCCAGCATTTT. This codes for CASRPGQGGNQPQHF.

This clonotype was counted many times. The chain combines TRBV7-9 with TRBJ1-5; no clear D. Trimming removed 1 base from V and 2 bases from J, with 12 bases in between. The CDR3 totals 16 residues. CDR1 SEHNR and CDR2 FQNEAQ come from the germline V gene (reference sequence). The chain's CDR3 is CASSLGDWGGNQPQHF. The CDR3 bases are TGTGCCAGCAGCTTAGGAGATTGGGGTGGCAATCAGCCCCAGCATTTT.